This T cell receptor beta chain derives from a study of T cells in localized non-small cell lung cancer (TCRdb year 2020). At the level of the whole study: The study analyzed T cell repertoires of hundreds of early-stage NSCLC patients, comparing tumors and uninvolved tumor-adjacent lungs. All 230 or so NSCLC patients in the cohort were treatment-naive and had localized lung tumors that were resected. A mean age of roughly 66 years was recorded for the NSCLC patients, of whom around 120 were male and about a hundred were female.

TCR beta CDR3 regions were sequenced from DNA using the immunoSEQ Assay. Regarding the original processing steps: To compute T cell density, TCR beta template counts were normalized to usable DNA, which was estimated by amplifying housekeeping genes. Using the preseqR package, richness was estimated by extrapolating to 120,000 templates for tissue samples and 400,000 templates for PBMC samples. Clonality was defined as one minus Pielou's evenness. Tissue-enriched TCRs were identified through differential abundance testing performed on productive amino-acid clonotypes, with a minimum total count of 5 and an alpha of 0.1. The Jaccard Index and the Morisita Overlap Index were used to quantify repertoire overlap between compartments. GLIPH grouped TCR beta CDR3s together with public tetramer-defined viral CDR3s, and a viral motif had to include at least three viral sequences and also show V-gene enrichment. TCRdb took over this immuneACCESS table, retaining in-frame rearrangements with V and J assigned. Such tables are incomplete; in checked studies, under half of the missing clones stem from an unresolved V gene, and the remainder is unexplained. The DNA was the basis for D and trimming; V, J and clone size are from that table. The sample table lists about 45,000 clones, 81% of them with a count of one. The ten largest clones represent 15% to 20% of the sample.

This clone was picked up a small number of times. The clone's antigen remains unknown. It has no much larger one-base neighbor in the sample; base qualities were not kept. The CDR3 has 15 amino acids, counting the end cysteine and phenylalanine. The read is trimmed to its CDR3 DNA, 45 bases read in frame from base 1. CDR1 SGHVS and CDR2 FQNEAQ were looked up in the germline V gene. The V and J ends are trimmed by 1 base and 6 bases, leaving 16 bases between them. At diagnosis, peripheral blood, uninvolved tumor-adjacent lung and tumor were collected and were preserved as a mix of fresh-frozen and FFPE material. For TCR repertoire profiling, blood samples were analyzed as peripheral blood mononuclear cells. Overall results and qualifications from the work: The highest T cell clonality was observed in uninvolved tumor-adjacent lung, where clonality exceeded that of tumor, suggesting that antigenic responses were more focused in uninvolved tumor-adjacent lung. Because of the exploratory design, TCR variables were selected using unadjusted p-values without false-discovery rate correction. Longer overall survival was associated with higher T cell density in blood, whereas shorter survival was associated with higher clonality in adjacent lung. Because multi-region tumor sequencing was not performed, intratumor heterogeneity could not be ruled out. Of the top 100 tumor clones, a median of roughly 53 were detected in paired uninvolved adjacent lung; some 28 were also among that lung's top 100.

The sample in question was peripheral blood mononuclear cells, obtained before any cancer treatment. This receptor was identified in a man between 40 and 69 years old with stage III lung adenocarcinoma. Rearrangement joined TRBV7-8 to TRBJ2-7; the D gene is possibly TRBD1 or TRBD2, with 5 bases matching each. This receptor carries the CDR3 CASSLVPGLRGEQYF. The DNA is as follows: TGTGCCAGCAGCTTAGTTCCGGGCTTGAGGGGCGAGCAGTACTTC.